The 30 T cell receptor beta chains below come from one sample, sequenced in a study of radiation and T cells in renal cell carcinoma. Libraries were prepared by immunoSEQ multiplex PCR; TCRdb keeps only in-frame clonotypes and omits some of them. The sample yields about 8,100 clones, roughly 66% seen once. Treatment denoted: treatment-naive control, cytoreductive nephrectomy. Sequences were derived from tumor tissue, sampled from a patient whose treatment was nephrectomy without radiotherapy. The receptors shown here come from a man in his sixties with renal cell carcinoma.

The gene calls are TRBV9 and TRBJ2-7, with unresolved D. Per the germline V gene, CDR1 is SGDLS and CDR2 is YYNGEE. V lost 3 bases, J lost 3 bases, and 25 bases lay in between. CDR3 size: 18 residues. CDR3 DNA sequence: TGTGCCAGCAGCGGAACCCCTCGTGGACCCCTTAAACTCTACGAGCAGTACTTC. Translating it yields CASSGTPRGPLKLYEQYF.

In its sample, this clone was seen once. The V and J genes are TRBV13 and TRBJ2-7; TRBD1 matches at 7 bases. The CDR3 spans 14 residues. Germline CDR1 and CDR2: PRHDT and FYEKMQ (reference sequence). The ends lost 5 bases at V and 4 bases at J; junction bases unmatched: 8. The CDR3 is CASSTRQGRYEQYF. The CDR3 nucleotides read TGTGCCAGCAGCACCCGACAGGGTAGGTACGAGCAGTACTTC.

The V gene is TRBV4-2, the J gene TRBJ1-2, with TRBD1 matching over 8 bases. CDR3 length: 14 amino acids. Germline CDR1 and CDR2: LGHNA and YNFKEQ. The V and J ends lost 0 bases and 7 bases, in that order; junction bases with no gene match: 4. CDR3 loop: CASSQENRGTGYTF. DNA of the CDR3: TGTGCCAGCAGCCAAGAGAACAGGGGGACTGGCTACACCTTC.

CDR3 sequence: CASSLRLYEQYF. CDR3 sequence (DNA): TGTGCCAGCAGCTTGCGCCTCTACGAGCAGTACTTC. V is TRBV5-6 and J is TRBJ2-7, with no clear D. This CDR3 has 12 residues. Trimming cost V 1 base and J 3 bases, with 5 bases left between them. CDR1 is SGHDT and CDR2 is YYEEEE in the germline V gene.

By its share, this clone is medium-sized. The CDR3 nucleotides are TGCGCCAGCAGCCTACAGGGAGCCACTGAAGCTTTCTTT. Translating gives CASSLQGATEAFF. The V gene is TRBV4-1, the J gene TRBJ1-1; possibly TRBD1 for D (6 bases). The CDR3 spans 13 residues. Trimming removed 4 bases from V and 4 bases from J, with 10 bases in between. The germline CDR1 and CDR2 sequences are MGHRA and YSYEKL.

The V gene is TRBV30, the J gene TRBJ2-7, with a weak D call TRBD1 (5 bases). The germline V gene encodes CDR1 GTSNPN and CDR2 SVGIG (reference sequence). The CDR3 is 13 residues long. Trimming shortened V by 4 bases and J by 4 bases, and 14 bases separated the two germline ends. Written as DNA, the CDR3 is TGTGCCTGGACAGGGCCGGCCCTTTACGAGCAGTACTTC. Its protein is CAWTGPALYEQYF.

The V gene is TRBV6-5, the J gene TRBJ2-1; 14 bases align to TRBD2. V shed 6 bases and J 9 bases; nucleotides not matched to a gene: 7. The CDR3 consists of 15 residues. The germline CDR1 and CDR2 sequences are MNHEY and SVGAGI. CDR3 region: CASRPGLAGEAEQFF. DNA for the CDR3: TGTGCCAGCAGGCCGGGACTAGCGGGGGAAGCTGAGCAGTTCTTC.

This clone was detected only a few times. The genes are TRBV12-5 and TRBJ1-1; D ambiguous. V lost 3 bases and J 0 bases, leaving 5 bases between the germline ends. Germline-derived CDR1 and CDR2 are LGHNT and FRNRAP. The CDR3 runs 13 residues. This chain's CDR3 is CASGFRVNTEAFF. DNA of the CDR3: TGTGCTAGTGGTTTTCGAGTGAACACTGAAGCTTTCTTT.

The gene calls are TRBV6-5 and TRBJ1-2, with D possibly matching TRBD1 (5 bases). This CDR3 has 15 amino acids. V lost 8 bases to trimming and J lost 4 bases, with 20 bases between them. Germline loops: CDR1 MNHEY, CDR2 SVGAGI. The CDR3 loop reads CASSITGGGFYGYTF. The DNA of the CDR3 is TGTGCCAGCTCAATCACTGGGGGAGGTTTCTATGGCTACACCTTC.

The chain joins TRBV6-6 to TRBJ1-2, with 10 bases aligning to TRBD1. The CDR3 loop spans 15 amino acids. Germline CDR1 MNHNY, CDR2 SVGAGI (reference sequence). With V trimmed by 10 bases and J by 6 bases, 14 bases remained unmatched. The chain's CDR3 is CATAVRGQGSHGYTF. The CDR3 bases are TGTGCCACAGCAGTTAGGGGACAGGGGTCCCATGGCTACACCTTC.

V usage is TRBV2 and J usage is TRBJ2-3; TRBD1 might be the D (6 bases). CDR1 and CDR2 (germline): SNHLY, FYNNEI. V dropped 7 bases and J dropped 4 bases, with 12 bases sitting between them. The CDR3 loop spans 13 amino acids. This CDR3 reads CASTWGRADTQYF. The CDR3, as DNA: TGTGCCAGCACCTGGGGGCGAGCAGATACGCAGTATTTT.

This chain connects TRBV20-1 to TRBJ2-5; D ambiguous. The CDR3 is 11 amino acids. Trimming took off 0 bases at V and 5 bases at J, with 4 bases between the two ends. The germline V gene has CDR1 DFQATT and CDR2 SNEGSKA (reference sequence). CDR3 amino acids: CSARDYETQYF. The CDR3, as DNA: TGCAGTGCTAGAGACTACGAGACCCAGTACTTC.

This clone was observed a single time. This rearrangement joins TRBV12-5 to TRBJ2-1; 8 bases are shared with TRBD1. V was clipped by 6 bases and J by 6 bases; unmatched bases: 7. CDR3 length equals 14 residues. CDR1 and CDR2 from the germline V gene are LGHNT and FRNRAP. CDR3 region: CASGYGQGGNEQFF. CDR3 nucleotide sequence: TGTGCTAGTGGCTACGGACAGGGAGGCAATGAGCAGTTCTTC.

Here the CDR3 DNA reads TGTGCCAGCAGGAGGGCAACTAATGAAAAACTGTTTTTT. Protein: CASRRATNEKLFF. The chain couples TRBV6-1 to TRBJ1-4, with D hard to call. The germline CDR1 and CDR2 sequences are MNHNS and SASEGT. This CDR3 is 13 amino acids long. Trimming took off 6 bases at V and 0 bases at J, with 5 bases between the two ends.

This rearrangement joins TRBV6-5 to TRBJ1-2; D is unresolved. The CDR3 runs 11 residues. V dropped 6 bases and J dropped 6 bases, with 8 bases sitting between them. Germline V gene lookup returns CDR1 MNHEY and CDR2 SVGAGI. In DNA form, the CDR3 reads TGTGCCAGCAGACAGTGGGATGGCTACACCTTC. Translation gives CASRQWDGYTF.

The V and J genes are TRBV18 and TRBJ1-2, with 7 bases aligning to TRBD1. V shed 4 bases, J shed 1 base, and the junction held 6 bases outside the gene matches. Germline CDR1 and CDR2: KGHSH and LQKENI. The CDR3 is made up of 15 amino acids. Written as DNA, the CDR3 is TGTGCCAGCTCACTTACCGGGACAGATAACTATGGCTACACCTTC. Translated, it gives CASSLTGTDNYGYTF.

This rearrangement joins TRBV5-1 to TRBJ2-7; D is perhaps TRBD1 (5 bases). Germline V gene data show CDR1 as SGHRS and CDR2 as YFSETQ. CDR3 length: 15 residues. The germline V and J ends were trimmed by 0 bases and 0 bases, with 10 bases remaining between them. CDR3 sequence reads: CASSLAAGLSYEQYF. For the CDR3, the DNA is TGCGCCAGCAGCTTGGCGGCAGGGCTCTCCTACGAGCAGTACTTC. The complete variable domain, with remaining parts taken from reference TRBV5-1 and TRBJ2-7, reads KAGVTQTPRYLIKTRGQQVTLSCSPISGHRSVSWYQQTPGQGLQFLFEYFSETQRNKGNFPGRFSGRQFSNSRSEMNVSTLELGDSALYLCASSLAAGLSYEQYFGPGTRLTVT.

CDR3 loop: CASSEGTAYEKLFF. The CDR3 nucleotides read TGTGCCAGCAGTGAGGGGACAGCCTATGAAAAACTGTTTTTT. The chain employs TRBV2 and TRBJ1-4; the match to TRBD1 covers 7 bases. The CDR3 is 14 amino acids. The V segment lost 3 bases and the J segment 6 bases; nucleotides outside the gene matches: 4. From germline, CDR1 is SNHLY and CDR2 FYNNEI.

This chain links TRBV7-3 with TRBJ2-3, with TRBD2 identical over 8 bases. This CDR3 region has 17 residues. Unmatched junction bases numbered 9, after V lost 0 bases and J lost 4 bases. Germline V gene data show CDR1 as SGHTA and CDR2 as FQGTGA. The CDR3 DNA reads TGTGCCAGCAGCTTAACTCCGATAGAGCGGGGGTCAGATACGCAGTATTTT. Translated: CASSLTPIERGSDTQYF.

This rearrangement joins TRBV4-1 to TRBJ2-7, with D unclear. This CDR3 has 14 amino acids. CDR1 and CDR2 from the germline V gene are MGHRA and YSYEKL. Trimming took 2 bases from V and 0 from J, leaving 8 bases between them. The CDR3 DNA is TGCGCCAGCAGCCAAACCGAGAGCTCCTACGAGCAGTACTTC. Its protein is CASSQTESSYEQYF.

This clone appeared once. The CDR3 DNA is TGTGCCAGCAGCTTAGGGGCGGGGACCCTGGGTACGCAGTATTTT. This sequence encodes CASSLGAGTLGTQYF. The chain couples TRBV7-2 to TRBJ2-3, with D possibly TRBD2 on 6 matching bases. Trimming removed 1 base from V and 8 bases from J, with 16 bases in between. This CDR3 spans 15 amino acids. Germline values: CDR1 SGHTA, CDR2 FQGNSA.

In nucleotides, the CDR3 is TGTGCCAGCAGGGATCTTAGGACAGGGGGCTATGGCTACACCTTC. As protein: CASRDLRTGGYGYTF. V usage is TRBV6-5 and J usage is TRBJ1-2; 10 bases fit TRBD1. Germline CDR1 reads MNHEY; CDR2 reads SVGAGI. The CDR3 is 15 residues long. The trim removed 6 bases at V and 4 bases at J, leaving 8 bases unmatched.

The chain recombines TRBV5-1 with TRBJ1-3; unclear D gene. Germline loops: CDR1 SGHRS, CDR2 YFSETQ. The CDR3 length is 16 residues. V shed 0 bases and J shed 0 bases, with 10 bases lying between them. The CDR3 reads CASSLGGSYSGNTIYF. The CDR3 bases are TGCGCCAGCAGCTTGGGAGGTAGCTACTCTGGAAACACCATATATTTT.

For the CDR3, the DNA is TGTGCCTCTTCAGACAGGGACCTAATGAACACTGAAGCTTTCTTT. It translates to CASSDRDLMNTEAFF. This chain links TRBV15 with TRBJ1-1, with TRBD1 matching over 7 bases. Germline CDR1 and CDR2: LNHNV and YYDKDF (reference sequence). V lost 11 bases and J lost 0; bases outside the gene matches: 12. The CDR3 loop spans 15 amino acids.

The chain couples TRBV6-5 to TRBJ1-5; TRBD1 might be the D (6 bases). Trimming stripped 6 bases from V and 5 bases from J, with 11 bases between. CDR3 length: 13 amino acids. Germline CDR1 reads MNHEY; CDR2 reads SVGAGI. CDR3 nucleotide sequence: TGTGCCAGCAGAACCGGGGGCTATCAGCCCCAGCATTTT. Translated, it gives CASRTGGYQPQHF.

This sequence joins TRBV28 and TRBJ1-5; D remains ambiguous. This CDR3 comprises 13 residues. Germline CDR1 is MDHEN and CDR2 is SYDVKM. The V and J ends lost 8 bases and 2 bases respectively, with 10 bases between them. The CDR3 loop is CASQRLGNQPQHF. In DNA, the CDR3 is TGTGCCAGCCAGAGGCTGGGCAATCAGCCCCAGCATTTT.

The chain uses TRBV29-1 and TRBJ1-2; TRBD1 aligns across 7 bases. Germline V gene sequence: CDR1 SQVTM, CDR2 ANQGSEA. CDR3 length: 11 amino acids. V lost 7 bases, J lost 5 bases, and 4 bases stayed unmatched. The CDR3 spells CSAGTDYGYTF. CDR3 nucleotide sequence: TGCAGCGCCGGGACAGATTATGGCTACACCTTC.

This chain uses TRBV6-5 with TRBJ2-7; D is unresolved. CDR3 length: 11 amino acids. V lost 7 bases and J 7 bases, leaving 11 bases between the germline ends. Looked up from germline, CDR1 is MNHEY and CDR2 is SVGAGI. CDR3 sequence (DNA): TGTGCCAGCACTTCCCTCGGAGAGCAGTACTTC. Residues: CASTSLGEQYF.

The chain uses TRBV5-4 and TRBJ2-1, with 8 bases lining up with TRBD2. Germline V gene sequence: CDR1 SGHNT, CDR2 YYREEE (reference sequence). This CDR3 has 16 amino acids. After removal of 2 bases from V and 2 bases from J, the junction contained 6 bases not matched to a gene. The CDR3 DNA is TGTGCCAGCAGCTTACTAGCGGCCGGGGCCTACAATGAGCAGTTCTTC. It encodes CASSLLAAGAYNEQFF.

This clone was found a few times. In DNA form, the CDR3 reads TGCGCCAGCAGCTTGGGGAGGACCGGCCAAGGGAATACGCAGTATTTT. Its translation: CASSLGRTGQGNTQYF. The gene calls are TRBV5-1 and TRBJ2-3; perhaps TRBD2 as D (5 bases). Germline-derived CDR1 and CDR2 are SGHRS and YFSETQ. V lost 0 bases to trimming and J lost 7 bases, with 18 bases between them. This CDR3 is 16 amino acids long.